One sample yielded the 2 T cell receptor beta chains listed below, sequenced in a study of cytomegalovirus exposure and HLA in healthy donors. 60 Vbeta and 13 Jbeta primers were used in PCR. Profiled with immunoSEQ multiplex PCR; TCRdb holds only in-frame clones, not every one. The data show 90,000 to 120,000 clones, roughly 82% seen once. The sample comprised PBMCs. These receptors originate from a man aged 25-45 years in good health and CMV-seropositive.

In DNA form, the CDR3 reads TGTGCCAGCAGCCAAGAGGCGGGAACAGATACGCAGTATTTT. It encodes CASSQEAGTDTQYF. This chain links TRBV4-2 with TRBJ2-3; a weak D match, TRBD2 (6 bases). Looked up from germline, CDR1 is LGHNA and CDR2 is YNFKEQ. This CDR3 contains 14 residues. Trimming stripped 0 bases from V and 3 bases from J, with 7 bases between.

The chain links TRBV30 to TRBJ2-7, with 9 bases lining up with TRBD1. J lost 6 bases, V lost 4 bases, and 10 bases had no gene match. Germline V gene data show CDR1 as GTSNPN and CDR2 as SVGIG (reference sequence). The CDR3 extends over 14 amino acids. CDR3 nucleotide sequence: TGTGCCTGGACACCGGGACAGGGTTTCGGCGAGCAGTACTTC. As protein: CAWTPGQGFGEQYF.